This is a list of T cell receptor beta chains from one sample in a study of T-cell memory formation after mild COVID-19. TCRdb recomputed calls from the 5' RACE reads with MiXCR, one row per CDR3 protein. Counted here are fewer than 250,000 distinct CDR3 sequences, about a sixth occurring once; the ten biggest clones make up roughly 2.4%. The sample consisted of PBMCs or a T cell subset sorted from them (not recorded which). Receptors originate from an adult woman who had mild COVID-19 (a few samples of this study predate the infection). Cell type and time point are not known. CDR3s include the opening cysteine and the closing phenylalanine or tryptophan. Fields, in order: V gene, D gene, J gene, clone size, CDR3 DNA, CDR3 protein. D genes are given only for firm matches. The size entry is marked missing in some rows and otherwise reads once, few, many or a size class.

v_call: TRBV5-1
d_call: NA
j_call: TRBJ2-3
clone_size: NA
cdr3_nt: TGCGCCAGCAGCCGGATGGGGGCCGGGGCCACAGATACGCAGTATTTT
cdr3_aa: CASSRMGAGATDTQYF

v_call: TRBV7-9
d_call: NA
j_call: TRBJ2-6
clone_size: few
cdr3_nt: TGTGCCAGCAGAGGTGGAGGGAGCTCTGGGGCCAACGTCCTGACTTTC
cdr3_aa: CASRGGGSSGANVLTF

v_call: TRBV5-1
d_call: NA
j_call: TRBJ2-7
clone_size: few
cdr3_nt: TGCGCCACCAAACCTAAGCTCTACGAGCAGTACTTC
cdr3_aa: CATKPKLYEQYF

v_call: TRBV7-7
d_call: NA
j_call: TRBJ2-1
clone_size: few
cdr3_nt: TGTGCCAGCAGCCAGGGCCAGAACAATGAGCAGTTCTTC
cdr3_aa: CASSQGQNNEQFF

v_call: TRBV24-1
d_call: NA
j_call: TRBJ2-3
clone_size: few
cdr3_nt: TGTGCCACCAGTCGCGCACCGGGACGAGGCACAGATACGCAGTATTTT
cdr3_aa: CATSRAPGRGTDTQYF

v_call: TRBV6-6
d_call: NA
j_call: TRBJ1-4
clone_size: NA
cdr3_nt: TGTGCCAGCAAGATGGACGGGACTAATGAAAAACTGTTTTTT
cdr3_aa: CASKMDGTNEKLFF

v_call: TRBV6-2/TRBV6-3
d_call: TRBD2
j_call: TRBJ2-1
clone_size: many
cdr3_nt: TGTGCCAGCAGTCAACACTCACTAGCGAACCCTTCCTACAATGAGCAGTTCTTC
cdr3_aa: CASSQHSLANPSYNEQFF

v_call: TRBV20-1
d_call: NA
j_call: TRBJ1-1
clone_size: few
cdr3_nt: TGCAGTGCTAGAGTGGGAGGGGAAACTGAAGCTTTCTTT
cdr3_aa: CSARVGGETEAFF

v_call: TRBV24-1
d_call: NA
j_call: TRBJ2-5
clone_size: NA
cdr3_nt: TGTGCCACCAGTGACTCCGGACAAGCATATACCCAGTACTTC
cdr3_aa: CATSDSGQAYTQYF

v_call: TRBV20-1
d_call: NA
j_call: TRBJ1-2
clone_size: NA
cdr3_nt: TGCAGTGCTAGAGATCTCTTGCAGGGGCCATCGGTGTATGGCTACACCTTC
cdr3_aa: CSARDLLQGPSVYGYTF

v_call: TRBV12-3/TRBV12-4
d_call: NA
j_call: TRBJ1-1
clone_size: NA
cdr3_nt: TGTGCCAGCAGTTATGGACAGCTTGAAGCTTTCTTT
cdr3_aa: CASSYGQLEAFF

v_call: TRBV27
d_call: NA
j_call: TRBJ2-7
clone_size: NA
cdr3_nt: TGTGCCAGCAGTTTGATTAAGGGTTCAACCTACGAGCAGTACTTC
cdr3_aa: CASSLIKGSTYEQYF

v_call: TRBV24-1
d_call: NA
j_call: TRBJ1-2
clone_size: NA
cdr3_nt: TGTGCCACCAGTGAGTCGGGTGTAGGTTATGGCTACACCTTC
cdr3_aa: CATSESGVGYGYTF

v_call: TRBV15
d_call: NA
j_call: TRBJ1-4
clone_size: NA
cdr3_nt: TGTGCCACCAGCAGTAGAACAGGGTATGAAAAACTGTTTTTT
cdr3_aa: CATSSRTGYEKLFF

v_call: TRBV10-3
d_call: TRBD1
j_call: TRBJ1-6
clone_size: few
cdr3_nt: TGTGCCATCAGCGCCAGGGGACAGGGTACACCCCTCCACTTT
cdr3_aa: CAISARGQGTPLHF

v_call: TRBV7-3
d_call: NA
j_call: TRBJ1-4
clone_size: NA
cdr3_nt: TGTGCCAGCAGCTTAACGCATGGAGAAAAACTGTTTTTT
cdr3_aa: CASSLTHGEKLFF

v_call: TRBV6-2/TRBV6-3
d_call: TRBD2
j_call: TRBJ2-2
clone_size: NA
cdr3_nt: TGTGCCAGCAGGCAAGGACTAGCGGGGGGCCTCAAGAACGGGGAGCTGTTTTTT
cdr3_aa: CASRQGLAGGLKNGELFF

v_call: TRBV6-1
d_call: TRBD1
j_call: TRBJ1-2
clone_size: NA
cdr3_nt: TGTGCCAGCAGGGGACAGGGAGATGGCTACACCTTC
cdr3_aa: CASRGQGDGYTF

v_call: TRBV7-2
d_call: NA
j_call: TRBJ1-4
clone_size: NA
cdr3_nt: TGTGCCAGCAGCTTAAGAGGGAGAGCAACTAATGAAAAACTGTTTTTT
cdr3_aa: CASSLRGRATNEKLFF

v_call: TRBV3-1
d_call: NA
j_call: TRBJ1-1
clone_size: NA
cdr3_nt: TGTGCCAGCAGCCAAGGGATAAGAGCTTTCTTT
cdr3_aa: CASSQGIRAFF

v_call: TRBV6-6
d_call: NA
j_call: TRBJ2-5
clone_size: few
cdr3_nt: TGTGCCAGCAGTCCTTCCCCCTGGGCTTCCGGGACGGAGACCCAGTACTTC
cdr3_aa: CASSPSPWASGTETQYF

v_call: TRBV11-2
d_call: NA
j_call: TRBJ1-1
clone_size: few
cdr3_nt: TGTGCCAGCAGCTTAGATGTGGTGGTGGTTGAAGCTTTCTTT
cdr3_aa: CASSLDVVVVEAFF

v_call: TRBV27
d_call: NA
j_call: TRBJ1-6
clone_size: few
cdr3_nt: TGTGCCAGCAGTAAAGGGTCCTATAATTCACCCCTCCACTTT
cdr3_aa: CASSKGSYNSPLHF

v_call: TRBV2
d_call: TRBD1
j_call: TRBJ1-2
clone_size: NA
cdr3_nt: TGTGCCAGCAGGGGAACAGGGGGAGTCGCCTATGGCTACACCTTC
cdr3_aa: CASRGTGGVAYGYTF

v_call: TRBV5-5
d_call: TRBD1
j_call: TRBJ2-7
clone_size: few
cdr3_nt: TGTGCCAGCAGCTCCTTGAAGGGGGCGAGGGATAGCGAGCAGTACTTC
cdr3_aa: CASSSLKGARDSEQYF

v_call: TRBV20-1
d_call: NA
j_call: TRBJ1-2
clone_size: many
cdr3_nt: TGCAGTGCTAGCCGCGACAGCTACTATGGCTACACCTTC
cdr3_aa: CSASRDSYYGYTF

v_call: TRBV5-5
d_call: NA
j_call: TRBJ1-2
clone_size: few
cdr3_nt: TGTGCCAGCAGCTTGGAGGGCAGAACCCTCAGCAATGGCTACACCTTC
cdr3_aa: CASSLEGRTLSNGYTF

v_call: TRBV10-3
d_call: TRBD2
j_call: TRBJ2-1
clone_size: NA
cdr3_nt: TGTGCCATCAGCGGGACTAGCGGATCGTCCTACAATGAGCAGTTCTTC
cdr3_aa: CAISGTSGSSYNEQFF

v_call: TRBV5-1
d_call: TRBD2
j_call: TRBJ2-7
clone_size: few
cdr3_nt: TGCGCCAGCAGCTTGTCTAGCGGTCCCTACGAGCAGTACTTC
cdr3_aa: CASSLSSGPYEQYF

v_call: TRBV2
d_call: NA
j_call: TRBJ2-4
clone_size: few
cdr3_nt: TGTGCCAGCGGCGAAAGGGACGACATTCAGTACTTC
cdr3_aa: CASGERDDIQYF

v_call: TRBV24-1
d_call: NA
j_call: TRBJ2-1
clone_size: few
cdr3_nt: TGTGCCACCAGTCACTCAGGGGGGTCCTACAATGAGCAGTTCTTC
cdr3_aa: CATSHSGGSYNEQFF

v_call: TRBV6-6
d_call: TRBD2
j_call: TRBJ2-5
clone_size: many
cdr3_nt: TGTGCCAGCAGTTGGCGGGAGGGGAGGGGAGAGACCCAGTACTTC
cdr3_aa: CASSWREGRGETQYF

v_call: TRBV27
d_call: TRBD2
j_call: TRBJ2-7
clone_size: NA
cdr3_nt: TGTGCCAGCAGTTTTGGCGGGAGGGCCCCGCAGTACTTC
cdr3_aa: CASSFGGRAPQYF

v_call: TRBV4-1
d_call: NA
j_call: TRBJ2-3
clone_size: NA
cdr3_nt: TGCGCCAGCAGCCAAGATCTGGGGAGAGGGACGCAGTATTTT
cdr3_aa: CASSQDLGRGTQYF

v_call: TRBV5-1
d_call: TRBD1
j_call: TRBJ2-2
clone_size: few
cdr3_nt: TGCGCCAGCAGCCCCCAGGGGGTCGGTGCCGGGGAGCTGTTTTTT
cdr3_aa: CASSPQGVGAGELFF

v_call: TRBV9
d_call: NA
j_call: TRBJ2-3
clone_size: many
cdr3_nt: TGTGCCAGCAGCGGATCGACTAGAAACTCCTTCACAGATACGCAGTATTTT
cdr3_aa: CASSGSTRNSFTDTQYF

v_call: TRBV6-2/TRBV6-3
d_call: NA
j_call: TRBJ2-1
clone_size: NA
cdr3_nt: TGTGCCAGCTGGGCGGGATTTAATGAGCAGTTCTTC
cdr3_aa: CASWAGFNEQFF

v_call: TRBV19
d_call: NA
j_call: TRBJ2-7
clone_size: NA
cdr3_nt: TGTGCCAGTAGTATAGCCCCCAACCGCGAGCAGTACTTC
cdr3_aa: CASSIAPNREQYF

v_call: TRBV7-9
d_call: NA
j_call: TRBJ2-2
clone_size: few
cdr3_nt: TGTGCCAGCAGCTCACTACACCCTCGCACCGGGGAGCTGTTTTTT
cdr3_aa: CASSSLHPRTGELFF

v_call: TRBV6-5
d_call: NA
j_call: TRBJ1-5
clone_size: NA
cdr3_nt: TGTGCCAGCCGTCGACACAAAGATAGCAATCAGCCCCAGCATTTT
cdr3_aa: CASRRHKDSNQPQHF

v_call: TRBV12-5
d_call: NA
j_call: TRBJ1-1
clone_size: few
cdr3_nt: TGTGCTAGTGGTTTGGTACTCCCAGTCGGAGGAAGGAACACTGAAGCTTTCTTT
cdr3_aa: CASGLVLPVGGRNTEAFF

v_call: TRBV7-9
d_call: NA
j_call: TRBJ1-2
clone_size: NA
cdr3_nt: TGTGCCAGCAGCTTAGGGCAGTTTACAGGCTACACCTTC
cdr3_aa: CASSLGQFTGYTF

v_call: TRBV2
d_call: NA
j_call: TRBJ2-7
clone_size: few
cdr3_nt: TGTGCCAGCCTCCGGGACATCTCCTACGAGCAGTACTTC
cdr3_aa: CASLRDISYEQYF

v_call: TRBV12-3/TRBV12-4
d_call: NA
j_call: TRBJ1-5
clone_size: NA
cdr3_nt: TGTGCCAGCAGTCTCAGCTTTAATCAGCCCCAGCATTTT
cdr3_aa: CASSLSFNQPQHF

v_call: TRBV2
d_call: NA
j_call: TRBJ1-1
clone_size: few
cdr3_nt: TGTGCCAGCAGTGAAGGGGAGAACACTGAAGCTTTCTTT
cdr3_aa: CASSEGENTEAFF